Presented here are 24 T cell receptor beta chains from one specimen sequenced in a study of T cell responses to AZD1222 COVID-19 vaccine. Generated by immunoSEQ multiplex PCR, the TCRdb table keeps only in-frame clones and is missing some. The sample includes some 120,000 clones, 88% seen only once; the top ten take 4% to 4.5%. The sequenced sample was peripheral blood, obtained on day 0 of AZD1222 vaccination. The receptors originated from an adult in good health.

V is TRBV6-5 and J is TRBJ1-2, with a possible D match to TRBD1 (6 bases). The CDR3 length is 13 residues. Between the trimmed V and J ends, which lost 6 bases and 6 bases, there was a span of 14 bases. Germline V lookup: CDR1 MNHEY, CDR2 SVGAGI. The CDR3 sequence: CASSRTEEDGYTF. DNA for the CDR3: TGTGCCAGCAGCCGGACAGAGGAAGATGGCTACACCTTC.

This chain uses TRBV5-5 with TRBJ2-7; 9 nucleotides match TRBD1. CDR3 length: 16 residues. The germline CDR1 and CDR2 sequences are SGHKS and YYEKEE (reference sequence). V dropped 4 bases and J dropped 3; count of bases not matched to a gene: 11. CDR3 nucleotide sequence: TGTGCCAGCAGCCTCTTGGGACAGGGATACGACTACGAGCAGTACTTC. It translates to CASSLLGQGYDYEQYF.

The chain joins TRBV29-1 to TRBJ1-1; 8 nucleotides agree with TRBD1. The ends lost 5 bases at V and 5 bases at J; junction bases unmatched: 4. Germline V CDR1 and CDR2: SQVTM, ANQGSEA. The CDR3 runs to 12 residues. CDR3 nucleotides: TGCAGCGTTACGACAGGGGAAACTGAAGCTTTCTTT. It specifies CSVTTGETEAFF.

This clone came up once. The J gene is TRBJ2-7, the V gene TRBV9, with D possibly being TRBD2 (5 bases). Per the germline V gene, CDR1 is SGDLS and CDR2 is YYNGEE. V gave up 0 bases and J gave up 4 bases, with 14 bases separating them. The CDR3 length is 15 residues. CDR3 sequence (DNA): TGTGCCAGCAGCGTAGCCCCCCTTGGGGAGTACGAGCAGTACTTC. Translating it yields CASSVAPLGEYEQYF.

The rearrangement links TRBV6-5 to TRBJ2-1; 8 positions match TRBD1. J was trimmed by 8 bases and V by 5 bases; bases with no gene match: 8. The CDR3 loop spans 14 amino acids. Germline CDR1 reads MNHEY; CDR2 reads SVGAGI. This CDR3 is CASSRQGFYHEQFF. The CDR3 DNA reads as TGTGCCAGCAGTAGACAGGGGTTTTACCATGAGCAGTTCTTC.

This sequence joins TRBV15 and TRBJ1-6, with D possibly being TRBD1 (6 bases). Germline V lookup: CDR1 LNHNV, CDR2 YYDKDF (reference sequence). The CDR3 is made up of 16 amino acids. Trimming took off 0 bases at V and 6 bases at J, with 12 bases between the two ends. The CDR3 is CATSRDRGGGNSPLHF. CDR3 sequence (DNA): TGTGCCACCAGCAGAGACCGGGGAGGGGGTAATTCACCCCTCCACTTT.

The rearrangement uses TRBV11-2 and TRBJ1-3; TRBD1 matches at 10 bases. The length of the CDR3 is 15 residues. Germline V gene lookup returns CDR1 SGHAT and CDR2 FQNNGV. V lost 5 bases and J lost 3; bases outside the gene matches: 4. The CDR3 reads CASSAGTGVGNTIYF. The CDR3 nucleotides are TGTGCCAGCAGCGCAGGGACAGGGGTTGGAAACACCATATATTTT.

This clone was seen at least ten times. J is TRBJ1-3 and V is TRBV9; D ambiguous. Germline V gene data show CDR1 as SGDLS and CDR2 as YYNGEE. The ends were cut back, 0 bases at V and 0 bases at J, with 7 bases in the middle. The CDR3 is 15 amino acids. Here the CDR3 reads CASSVDAGSGNTIYF. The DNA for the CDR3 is TGTGCCAGCAGCGTAGATGCGGGCTCTGGAAACACCATATATTTT.

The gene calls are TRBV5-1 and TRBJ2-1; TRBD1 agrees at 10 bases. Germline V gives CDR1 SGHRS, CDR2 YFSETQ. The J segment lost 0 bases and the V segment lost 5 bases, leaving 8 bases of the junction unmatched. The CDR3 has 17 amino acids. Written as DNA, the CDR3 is TGCGCCAGCAGTTCCGGACAGGGGGTAAACTCCTACAATGAGCAGTTCTTC. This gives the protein CASSSGQGVNSYNEQFF.

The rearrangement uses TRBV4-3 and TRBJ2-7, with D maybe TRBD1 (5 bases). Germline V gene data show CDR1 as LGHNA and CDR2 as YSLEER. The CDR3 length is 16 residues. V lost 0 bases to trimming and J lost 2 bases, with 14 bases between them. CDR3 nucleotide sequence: TGCGCCAGCAGCCAAGATCGGGCAGGGTCCCCCTACGAGCAGTACTTC. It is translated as CASSQDRAGSPYEQYF.

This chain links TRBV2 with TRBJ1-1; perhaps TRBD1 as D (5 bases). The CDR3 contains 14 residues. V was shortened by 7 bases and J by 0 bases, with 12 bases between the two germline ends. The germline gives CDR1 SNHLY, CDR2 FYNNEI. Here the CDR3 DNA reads TGTGCCAGCAAAAGGGAGGGGATGAACACTGAAGCTTTCTTT. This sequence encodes CASKREGMNTEAFF.

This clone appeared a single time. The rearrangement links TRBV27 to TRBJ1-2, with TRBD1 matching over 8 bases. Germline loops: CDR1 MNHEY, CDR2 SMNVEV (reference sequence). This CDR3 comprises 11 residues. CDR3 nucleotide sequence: TGTGAGACAGGGGACAACTATGGCTACACCTTC. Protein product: CETGDNYGYTF.

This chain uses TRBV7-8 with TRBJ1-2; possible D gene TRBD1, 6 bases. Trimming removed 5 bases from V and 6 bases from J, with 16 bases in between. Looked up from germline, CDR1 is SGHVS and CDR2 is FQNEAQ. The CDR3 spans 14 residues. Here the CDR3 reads CASSQRGGPDGYTF. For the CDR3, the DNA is TGTGCCAGCAGCCAACGGGGGGGGCCTGATGGCTACACCTTC.

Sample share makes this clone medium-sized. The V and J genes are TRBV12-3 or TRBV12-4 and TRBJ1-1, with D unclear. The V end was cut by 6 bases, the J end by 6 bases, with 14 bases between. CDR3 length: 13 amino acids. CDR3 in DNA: TGTGCCAGCAGGCCCTTAATGTTCCCTGAAGCTTTCTTT. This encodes CASRPLMFPEAFF.

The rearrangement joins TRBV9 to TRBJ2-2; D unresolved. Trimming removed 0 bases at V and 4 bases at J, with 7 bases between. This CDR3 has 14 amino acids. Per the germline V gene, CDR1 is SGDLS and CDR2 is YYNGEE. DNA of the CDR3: TGTGCCAGCAGCGTAGATAAGGGCACCGGGGAGCTGTTTTTT. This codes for CASSVDKGTGELFF.

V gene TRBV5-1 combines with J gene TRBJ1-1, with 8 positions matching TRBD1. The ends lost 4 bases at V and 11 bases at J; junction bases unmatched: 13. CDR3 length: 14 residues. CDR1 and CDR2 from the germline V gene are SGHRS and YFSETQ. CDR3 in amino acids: CASSNQQGAFNAFF. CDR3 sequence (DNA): TGCGCCAGCAGCAACCAGCAGGGGGCGTTTAACGCTTTCTTT.

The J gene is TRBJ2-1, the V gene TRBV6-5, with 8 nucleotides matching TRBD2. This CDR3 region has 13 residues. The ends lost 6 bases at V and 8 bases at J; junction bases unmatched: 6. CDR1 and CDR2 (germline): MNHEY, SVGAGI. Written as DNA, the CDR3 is TGTGCCAGCAGAGATAGCGGGGTTCATGAGCAGTTCTTC. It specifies CASRDSGVHEQFF.

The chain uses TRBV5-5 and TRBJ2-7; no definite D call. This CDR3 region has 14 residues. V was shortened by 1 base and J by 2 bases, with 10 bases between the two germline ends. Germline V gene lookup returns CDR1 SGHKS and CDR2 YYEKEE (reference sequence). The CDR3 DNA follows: TGTGCCAGCAGCTTGATAGGACCCACCTACGAGCAGTACTTC. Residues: CASSLIGPTYEQYF.

CDR3 amino acids: CASSFTTGEVYEQYF. The CDR3 region has the DNA TGCGCCAGCAGCTTTACCACAGGGGAGGTGTACGAGCAGTACTTC. V is TRBV5-1 and J is TRBJ2-7; perhaps TRBD1 as D (7 bases). V gave up 2 bases and J gave up 4 bases, with 16 bases separating them. Germline V CDR1 and CDR2: SGHRS, YFSETQ. CDR3 size: 15 residues.

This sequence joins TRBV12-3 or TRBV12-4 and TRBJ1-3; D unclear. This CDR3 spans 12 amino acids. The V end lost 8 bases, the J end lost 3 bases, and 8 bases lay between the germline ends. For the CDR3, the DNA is TGTGCCAGCTGGGTACGTGGAAACACCATATATTTT. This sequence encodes CASWVRGNTIYF.

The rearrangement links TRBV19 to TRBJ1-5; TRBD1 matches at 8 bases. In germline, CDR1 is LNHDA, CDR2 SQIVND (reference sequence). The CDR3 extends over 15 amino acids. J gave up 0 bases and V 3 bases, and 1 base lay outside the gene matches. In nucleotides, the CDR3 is TGTGCCAGTAGTATCACAGGGGGTAGCAATCAGCCCCAGCATTTT. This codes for CASSITGGSNQPQHF.

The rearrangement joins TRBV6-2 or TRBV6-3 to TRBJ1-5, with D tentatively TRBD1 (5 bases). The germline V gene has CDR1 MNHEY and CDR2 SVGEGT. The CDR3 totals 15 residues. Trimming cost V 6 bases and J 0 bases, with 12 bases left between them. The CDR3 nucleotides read TGTGCCAGCAGCCACCCTCAGGGTAGCAATCAGCCCCAGCATTTT. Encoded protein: CASSHPQGSNQPQHF.

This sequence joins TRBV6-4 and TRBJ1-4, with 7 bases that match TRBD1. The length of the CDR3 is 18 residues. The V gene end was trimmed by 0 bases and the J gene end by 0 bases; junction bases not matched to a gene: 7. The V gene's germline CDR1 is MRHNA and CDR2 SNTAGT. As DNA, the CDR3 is TGTGCCAGCAGTGACTCGAAAGGGGGCCCTGCAACTAATGAAAAACTGTTTTTT. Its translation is CASSDSKGGPATNEKLFF.

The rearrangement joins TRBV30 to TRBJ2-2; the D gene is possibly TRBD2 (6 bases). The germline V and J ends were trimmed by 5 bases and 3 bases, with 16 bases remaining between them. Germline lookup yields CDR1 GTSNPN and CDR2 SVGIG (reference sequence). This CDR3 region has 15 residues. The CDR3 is CAWDVGRRDTGELFF. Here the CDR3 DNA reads TGTGCCTGGGACGTCGGGAGACGGGACACCGGGGAGCTGTTTTTT.